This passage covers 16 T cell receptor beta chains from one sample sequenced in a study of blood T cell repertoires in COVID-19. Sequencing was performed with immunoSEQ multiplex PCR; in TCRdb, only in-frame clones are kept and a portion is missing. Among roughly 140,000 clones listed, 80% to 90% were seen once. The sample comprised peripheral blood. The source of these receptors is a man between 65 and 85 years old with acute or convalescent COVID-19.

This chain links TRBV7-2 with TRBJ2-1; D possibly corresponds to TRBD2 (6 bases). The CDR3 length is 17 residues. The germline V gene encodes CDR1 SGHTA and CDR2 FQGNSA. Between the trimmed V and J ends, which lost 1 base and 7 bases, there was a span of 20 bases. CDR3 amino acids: CASSLVGGNVRGNEQFF. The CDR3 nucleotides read TGTGCCAGCAGCTTAGTGGGCGGGAATGTACGAGGGAATGAGCAGTTCTTC.

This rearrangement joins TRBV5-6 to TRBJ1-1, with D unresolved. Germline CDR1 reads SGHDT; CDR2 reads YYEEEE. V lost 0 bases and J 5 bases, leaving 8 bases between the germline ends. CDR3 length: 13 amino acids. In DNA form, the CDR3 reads TGTGCCAGCAGCTTGGCGGCAGGTACTGAAGCTTTCTTT. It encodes CASSLAAGTEAFF.

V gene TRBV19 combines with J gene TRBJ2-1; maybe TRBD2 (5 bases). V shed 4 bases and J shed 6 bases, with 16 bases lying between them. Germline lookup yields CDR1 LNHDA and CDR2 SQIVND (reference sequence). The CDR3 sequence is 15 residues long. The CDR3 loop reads CASSKGAVIVNEQFF. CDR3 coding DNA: TGTGCCAGTAGTAAGGGAGCGGTCATTGTCAATGAGCAGTTCTTC.

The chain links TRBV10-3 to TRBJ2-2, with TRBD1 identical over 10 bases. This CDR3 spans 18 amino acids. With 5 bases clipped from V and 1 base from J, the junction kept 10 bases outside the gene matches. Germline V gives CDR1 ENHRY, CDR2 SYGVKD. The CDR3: CAISTLAWTGGNTGELFF. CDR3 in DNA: TGTGCCATCAGTACTTTGGCGTGGACAGGGGGGAACACCGGGGAGCTGTTTTTT.

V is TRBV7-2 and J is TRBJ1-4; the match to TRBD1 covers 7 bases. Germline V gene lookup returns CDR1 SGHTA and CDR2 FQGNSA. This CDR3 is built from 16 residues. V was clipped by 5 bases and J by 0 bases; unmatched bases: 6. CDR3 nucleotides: TGTGCCAGCAGCACGGGACAGCTTACAACTAATGAAAAACTGTTTTTT. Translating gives CASSTGQLTTNEKLFF.

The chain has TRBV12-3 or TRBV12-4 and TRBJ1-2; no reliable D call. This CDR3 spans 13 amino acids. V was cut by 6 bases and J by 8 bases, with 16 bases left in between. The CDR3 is CASRGVNARGYTF. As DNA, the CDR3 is TGTGCCAGCAGGGGAGTAAACGCGCGAGGCTACACCTTC.

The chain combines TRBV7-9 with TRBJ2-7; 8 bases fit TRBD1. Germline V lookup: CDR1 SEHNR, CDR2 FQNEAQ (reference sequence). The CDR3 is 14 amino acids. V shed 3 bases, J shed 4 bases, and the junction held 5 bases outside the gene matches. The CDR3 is CASSFPGTGYEQYF. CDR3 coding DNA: TGTGCCAGCAGCTTCCCCGGGACAGGTTACGAGCAGTACTTC. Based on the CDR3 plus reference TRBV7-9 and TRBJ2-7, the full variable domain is DTGVSQNPRHKITKRGQNVTFRCDPISEHNRLYWYRQTLGQGPEFLTYFQNEAQLEKSRLLSDRFSAERPKGSFSTLEIQRTEQGDSAMYLCASSFPGTGYEQYFGPGTRLTVT.

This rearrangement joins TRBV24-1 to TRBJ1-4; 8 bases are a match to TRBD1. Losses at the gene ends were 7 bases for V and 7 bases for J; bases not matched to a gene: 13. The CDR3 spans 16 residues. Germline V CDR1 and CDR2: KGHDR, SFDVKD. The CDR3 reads CATRSRGQGAGEKLFF. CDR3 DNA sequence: TGTGCCACCAGATCGAGGGGTCAGGGGGCTGGTGAAAAACTGTTTTTT.

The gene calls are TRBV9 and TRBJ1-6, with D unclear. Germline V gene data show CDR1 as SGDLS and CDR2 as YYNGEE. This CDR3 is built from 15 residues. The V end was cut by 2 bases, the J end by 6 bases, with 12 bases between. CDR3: CASSVSGDLNSPLHF. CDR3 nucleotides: TGTGCCAGCAGCGTGTCCGGGGATCTTAATTCACCCCTCCACTTT.

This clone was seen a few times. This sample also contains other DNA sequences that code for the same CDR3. This CDR3 is CASSPTSGREETQYF. CDR3 in DNA: TGTGCCAGCAGCCCGACTAGCGGGAGGGAGGAGACCCAGTACTTC. The chain is built from TRBV5-4 and TRBJ2-5, with 14 positions matching TRBD2. Germline CDR1 SGHNT, CDR2 YYREEE (reference sequence). V was clipped by 4 bases and J by 5 bases; unmatched bases: 4. CDR3 size: 15 residues.

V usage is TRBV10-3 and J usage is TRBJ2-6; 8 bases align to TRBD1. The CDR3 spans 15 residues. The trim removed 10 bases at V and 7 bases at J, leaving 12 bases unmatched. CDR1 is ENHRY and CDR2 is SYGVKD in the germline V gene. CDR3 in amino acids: CATRTGFSVANVLTF. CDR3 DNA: TGTGCCACCCGGACAGGGTTTTCTGTTGCCAACGTCCTGACTTTC.

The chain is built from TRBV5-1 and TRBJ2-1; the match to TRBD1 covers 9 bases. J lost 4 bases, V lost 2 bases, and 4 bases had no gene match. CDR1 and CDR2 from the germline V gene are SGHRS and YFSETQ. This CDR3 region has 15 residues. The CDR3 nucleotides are TGCGCCAGCAGCTTTGGGACAGGGCCATACAATGAGCAGTTCTTC. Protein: CASSFGTGPYNEQFF.

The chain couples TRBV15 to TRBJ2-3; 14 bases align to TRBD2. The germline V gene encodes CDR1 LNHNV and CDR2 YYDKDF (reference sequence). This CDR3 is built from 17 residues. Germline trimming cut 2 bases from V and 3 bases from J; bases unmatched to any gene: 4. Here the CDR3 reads CATSRRLAGGRTDTQYF. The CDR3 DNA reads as TGTGCCACCAGCAGACGACTAGCGGGAGGGAGGACAGATACGCAGTATTTT.

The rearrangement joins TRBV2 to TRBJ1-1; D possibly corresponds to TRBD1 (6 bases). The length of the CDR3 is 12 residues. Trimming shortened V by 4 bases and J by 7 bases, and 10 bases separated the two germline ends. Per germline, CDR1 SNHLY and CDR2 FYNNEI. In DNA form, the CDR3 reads TGTGCCAGCAGTGTAGCCAGGGGTGAAGCTTTCTTT. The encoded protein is CASSVARGEAFF.

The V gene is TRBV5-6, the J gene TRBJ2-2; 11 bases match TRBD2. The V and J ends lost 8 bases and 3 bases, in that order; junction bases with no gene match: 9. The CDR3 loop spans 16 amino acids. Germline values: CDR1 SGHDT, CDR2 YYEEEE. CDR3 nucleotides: TGTGCCAGTACCGAGGGGGGACTAGCGGACACCGGGGAGCTGTTTTTT. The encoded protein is CASTEGGLADTGELFF.

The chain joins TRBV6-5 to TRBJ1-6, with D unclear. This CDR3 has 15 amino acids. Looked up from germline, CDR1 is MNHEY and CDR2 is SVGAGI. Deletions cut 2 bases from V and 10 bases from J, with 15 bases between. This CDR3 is CASSYDVTRNSPLHF. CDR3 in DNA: TGTGCCAGCAGTTACGATGTAACGAGGAACTCACCCCTCCACTTT.